Reported below is one T cell receptor (beta chain). The source of the sample is a study of blood T cell repertoires in COVID-19. Overall study: Collection of acute and convalescent COVID-19 samples took place in the United States, Italy and Spain.

Cohort placement rested on clinical history that participants reported themselves. The recovered donors of Cohort 3 showed two negative PCRs, clearance, or symptom resolution. In the original workflow: Estimation of nucleated cell counts relied on the amplification of reference gene primers. Here immunoSEQ multiplex PCR was the method, and the copy in TCRdb shows in-frame clones only, minus some. V, J and clone size reflect that table, while D and trimming were determined from the DNA. The table shows roughly 300,000 clones, with over 75% occurring only once. The origin of this receptor is a woman under 30 who had recovered from COVID-19. The sample taken for sequencing was PBMCs or T cells enriched from blood (not recorded which).

The CDR3 protein is CASSSRDISEQYF. CDR3 coding DNA: TGTGCCAGCAGTTCCCGGGACATAAGCGAGCAGTACTTC. The J gene is TRBJ2-7, the V gene TRBV27; TRBD1 is a possible D gene (6 bases). The V gene lost 4 bases and the J gene lost 6 bases, with 13 bases spanning the gap. CDR3 length equals 13 residues. Germline CDR1 is MNHEY and CDR2 is SMNVEV (reference sequence).